Listed here are 14 T cell receptor beta chains from one sample, sequenced in a study of blood T cell repertoires in COVID-19. The method was immunoSEQ multiplex PCR; TCRdb's version includes in-frame clones alone and lacks a portion of them. Among some 290,000 clones listed, approximately 91% were seen once. Sequencing was done on a sample of PBMCs or T cells enriched from blood (not recorded which). These receptor sequences come from a woman aged 40 to 49 with acute COVID-19.

The rearrangement joins TRBV7-2 to TRBJ2-7; 8 bases line up with TRBD2. CDR3 length equals 17 residues. Germline-derived CDR1 and CDR2 are SGHTA and FQGNSA. The V and J ends lost 2 bases and 2 bases, in that order; junction bases with no gene match: 11. This chain's CDR3 is CASSLRPTAGATYEQYF. The DNA of the CDR3 is TGTGCCAGCAGCTTACGGCCCACAGCGGGGGCGACCTACGAGCAGTACTTC.

V is TRBV9 and J is TRBJ2-3; TRBD1 agrees at 8 bases. The germline V gene has CDR1 SGDLS and CDR2 YYNGEE. The V segment lost 4 bases and the J segment 3 bases; nucleotides outside the gene matches: 4. The CDR3 has 14 amino acids. This CDR3 reads CASSPRTGTDTQYF. CDR3 in DNA: TGTGCCAGCAGCCCCCGGACAGGGACAGATACGCAGTATTTT.

The chain is built from TRBV11-2 and TRBJ2-1; 8 nucleotides align to TRBD2. The V gene end was trimmed by 1 base and the J gene end by 10 bases; junction bases not matched to a gene: 12. CDR1 and CDR2 from the germline V gene are SGHAT and FQNNGV. The CDR3 consists of 16 residues. The CDR3 here is CASSLGSAGGAGEQFF. In DNA form, the CDR3 reads TGTGCCAGCAGCTTAGGCTCCGCGGGGGGCGCCGGGGAGCAGTTCTTC.

The CDR3 sequence: CASSPTQEAEAFF. The CDR3 DNA is TGTGCCAGCTCACCAACACAGGAAGCTGAAGCTTTCTTT. The chain couples TRBV18 to TRBJ1-1, with a weak D call TRBD1 (5 bases). CDR1 is KGHSH, CDR2 LQKENI, per germline. The CDR3 contains 13 residues. Trimming cost V 2 bases and J 6 bases, with 10 bases left between them.

The chain joins TRBV5-1 to TRBJ1-4; D is unclear. From germline, CDR1 is SGHRS and CDR2 YFSETQ. The CDR3 spans 13 residues. The V end was cut by 1 base, the J end by 7 bases, with 8 bases between. CDR3 in amino acids: CASSLLRGEKLFF. CDR3 coding DNA: TGCGCCAGCAGCTTGTTGCGGGGTGAAAAACTGTTTTTT.

The V and J genes are TRBV3-1 (or the pseudogene TRBV3-2) and TRBJ1-1, with D possibly being TRBD1 (5 bases). CDR3 length: 17 amino acids. Trimming removed 5 bases at V and 1 base at J, with 20 bases between. Germline-derived CDR1 and CDR2 are LGHDT and YNNKEL (reference sequence). The CDR3 reads CASSSSATGLTNTEAFF. The DNA for the CDR3 is TGTGCCAGCAGCTCAAGCGCAACGGGACTCACGAACACTGAAGCTTTCTTT.

The CDR3 DNA sequence: TGTGCCAGCAGCCACGGGACAGGGGGAGGCGAAGCTTTCTTT. Translating gives CASSHGTGGGEAFF. This chain connects TRBV9 to TRBJ1-1; 11 bases align to TRBD1. J lost 8 bases, V lost 4 bases, and 7 bases had no gene match. CDR3 length: 14 residues. In germline, CDR1 is SGDLS, CDR2 YYNGEE.

The chain recombines TRBV6-6 with TRBJ2-2; D call uncertain. In germline, CDR1 is MNHNY, CDR2 SVGAGI (reference sequence). V gave up 4 bases and J gave up 3 bases, with 9 bases separating them. The length of the CDR3 is 14 residues. CDR3 DNA sequence: TGTGCCAGCAGTTTAACCCCAGACACCGGGGAGCTGTTTTTT. Its protein is CASSLTPDTGELFF.

The chain recombines TRBV7-9 with TRBJ1-4; 9 nucleotides line up with TRBD1. Germline CDR1 and CDR2: SEHNR and FQNEAQ (reference sequence). The CDR3 is 16 amino acids. The J segment lost 5 bases and the V segment lost 5 bases, leaving 9 bases of the junction unmatched. The CDR3 DNA reads as TGTGCCAGCAGCCAGAGGACAGGGGAGTTAAATGAAAAACTGTTTTTT. It translates to CASSQRTGELNEKLFF.

This clone has just a few counts. The V gene is TRBV2, the J gene TRBJ1-1; TRBD1 matches 7 bases. Unmatched junction bases numbered 9, after V lost 7 bases and J lost 7 bases. This CDR3 has 13 residues. CDR1 and CDR2 from the germline V gene are SNHLY and FYNNEI. The CDR3 coding sequence is TGTGCCAGCACTCCGACAGGGCTTGGTGAAGCTTTCTTT. Amino acids: CASTPTGLGEAFF.

The chain links TRBV7-2 to TRBJ2-7; perhaps TRBD1 as D (5 bases). Deletions cut 3 bases from V and 4 bases from J, with 7 bases between. The CDR3 is made up of 12 amino acids. Germline-derived CDR1 and CDR2 are SGHTA and FQGNSA. CDR3 region: CASSFRQYEQYF. CDR3 DNA sequence: TGTGCCAGCAGCTTCAGACAGTACGAGCAGTACTTC.

The rearrangement uses TRBV18 and TRBJ1-1; 8 bases match TRBD1. V shed 2 bases and J 1 base; nucleotides not matched to a gene: 3. The germline V gene encodes CDR1 KGHSH and CDR2 LQKENI. The length of the CDR3 is 15 residues. CDR3 protein: CASSPDRGGNTEAFF. CDR3 sequence (DNA): TGTGCCAGCTCACCAGACAGGGGCGGGAACACTGAAGCTTTCTTT.

The chain is built from TRBV29-1 and TRBJ1-4; no clear D. The V end lost 3 bases, the J end lost 4 bases, and 12 bases lay between the germline ends. Germline V gene sequence: CDR1 SQVTM, CDR2 ANQGSEA. The CDR3 sequence is 14 residues long. The DNA for the CDR3 is TGCAGCGTTGAGGTTGGGCAGAATAATGAAAAACTGTTTTTT. It translates to CSVEVGQNNEKLFF.

The gene calls are TRBV7-3 and TRBJ1-1; weak D call: TRBD1 (5 bases). V was shortened by 4 bases and J by 5 bases, with 17 bases between the two germline ends. The germline gives CDR1 SGHTA, CDR2 FQGTGA. This CDR3 region has 15 residues. The CDR3 loop reads CASSSAGGGETEAFF. CDR3 nucleotides: TGTGCCAGCAGCTCCGCCGGCGGGGGGGAGACTGAAGCTTTCTTT.